Reported below is one T cell receptor (beta chain). This specimen belongs to a study of T cell responses to AZD1222 COVID-19 vaccine. Assay: immunoSEQ multiplex PCR; the TCRdb copy retains only in-frame clones and omits some. The profile shows approximately 140,000 clones, about 92% of them singletons. Trimming shortened V by 3 bases and J by 3 bases, and 19 bases separated the two germline ends. This CDR3 has 16 amino acids. The germline CDR1 and CDR2 sequences are SGHRS and YFSETQ. This sequence joins TRBV5-1 and TRBJ2-7, with D tentatively TRBD1 (5 bases). The clonotype was recovered from an adult in good health. Specimen: peripheral blood, collected on day 0 of AZD1222 vaccination. CDR3 sequence (DNA): TGCGCCAGCAGCTATCAGGGTGACCCCGAGGTCTACGAGCAGTACTTC. It is translated as CASSYQGDPEVYEQYF.